One sample yielded the 26 T cell receptor delta chains listed below, sequenced in a study of γδ T cells in repeated Plasmodium falciparum infection. TCRdb called clones anew from the multiplex PCR reads with CATT. The repertoire consists of about 50,000 delta-chain clones, with approximately 1.8% occurring once and the leading ten covering less than 30%. Gammadelta T cells were flow-sorted from PBMC into Vgamma9/Vdelta2+ and Vdelta2-negative populations for bulk analysis. Material for sequencing was gamma-delta T cells from blood. Receptors originate from a pool of human donors (malaria-infected and uninfected, not separated).

This clone occurred many times. TCRdb assigns this DNA the protein of a much larger clone, which departs from its translation at residue 9; this likely reflects a read error, and the protein shown comes from translating the DNA. The chain is built from TRDV2 and TRDJ1; D is undetermined. The V gene lost 0 bases and the J gene lost 0 bases, with 19 bases spanning the gap. Germline V gene lookup returns CDR1 GEAIGNYY and CDR2 EKD. CDR3 length equals 18 residues. CDR3 bases: TGTGCCTGTGACACCCTAAGTACTGAGGAACAGTACACCGATAAACTCATCTTT. It translates to CACDTLSTEEQYTDKLIF.

Notes on this clone: The mismatch at residue 19 between this DNA's translation and the TCRdb protein of a much larger clone likely reflects a read error; the protein shown is translated from the DNA. CDR3 coding DNA: TGTGCTCTTGGGGAACTCACTCCACTTCCACCCCGTTGGGGGTGGGGGAACGGTTGTATGGGACTCATCTTT. It translates to CALGELTPLPPRWGWGNGCMGLIF. The chain employs TRDV1 and TRDJ1, with TRDD3 identical over 7 bases. The J gene, missing from TCRdb, was assigned here through DNA to germline matching. J lost 10 bases, V lost 0 bases, and 38 bases had no gene match. The CDR3 is made up of 24 amino acids. Per germline, CDR1 TSWWSYY and CDR2 QGS.

The table lists this clone with a few counts. TCRdb records a much larger clone's protein for this DNA, with a difference at residue 9 that likely arises from a read error; the protein given is the translation of the DNA. The chain carries TRDV1 and TRDJ3; TRDD3 aligns across 9 bases. The CDR3 has 26 residues. The germline V gene encodes CDR1 TSWWSYY and CDR2 QGS. The V segment lost 0 bases and the J segment 0 bases; nucleotides outside the gene matches: 24. The CDR3 DNA follows: TGTGCTCTTGGGGAACTCAACCCCACTACGTTGGAAGTCTGGGGGATTAGCTCCTGGGACACCCGACAGATGTTTTTC. Amino acid sequence: CALGELNPTTLEVWGISSWDTRQMFF.

This clone was detected many times. The junction departs from germline at one end; a sequencing error may be responsible. In nucleotides, the CDR3 is TGTGCTCTTGGGGAAGAGGTCGTCACCGACAAACTCATCTTT. It is translated as CALGEEVVTDKLIF. The V call is TRDV1, the J call TRDJ1; D is unresolved. Per the germline V gene, CDR1 is TSWWSYY and CDR2 is QGS. The CDR3 has 14 residues.

This clone was seen ten or more times. The TCRdb protein comes from a much larger clone and disagrees with this DNA's translation at residue 13, likely due to a read error; the protein given here is derived from the DNA. The chain carries TRDV3 and TRDJ1, with TRDD3 identical over 13 bases. Germline lookup yields CDR1 TVYSNPD and CDR2 GDNSRS (reference sequence). There are 20 residues in the CDR3. J gave up 1 base and V 2 bases, and 19 bases lay outside the gene matches. Here the CDR3 reads CAFQRPLLGDTHGGTDKLIF. Here the CDR3 DNA reads TGTGCCTTTCAGCGCCCGCTACTGGGGGATACGCATGGGGGCACCGATAAACTCATCTTT.

This clone was found many times. The CDR3 is CACDTLARGYSFDKLIF. Written as DNA, the CDR3 is TGTGCCTGTGACACCCTCGCGCGGGGATACTCCTTCGATAAACTCATCTTT. The chain carries TRDV2 and TRDJ1; TRDD3 matches at 8 bases. J lost 4 bases, V lost 0 bases, and 12 bases had no gene match. The germline CDR1 and CDR2 sequences are GEAIGNYY and EKD. The CDR3 totals 17 residues.

This clone has at least ten counts. TCRdb's listed protein matches a much larger clone and diverges from this DNA's translation at residue 11, likely through a read error; the protein shown comes from the DNA. The genes are TRDV1 and TRDJ1; 13 positions agree with TRDD3. The CDR3 is 24 residues long. Losses at the gene ends were 2 bases for V and 1 base for J; bases not matched to a gene: 25. Germline loops: CDR1 TSWWSYY, CDR2 QGS. The CDR3 sequence is CALGEAVGTVRTPYWGIRTDKLIF. The DNA of the CDR3 is TGTGCTCTTGGGGAAGCGGTAGGAACGGTCAGAACTCCGTACTGGGGGATACGCACCGATAAACTCATCTTT.

This clone has only a few counts. TCRdb's entry gives the protein of a much larger clone, which mismatches this DNA's translation at residue 14, likely from a read error; the protein reported here is translated from the DNA. CDR3: CAYLNRVWGIMGGLYTDKLIF. CDR3 nucleotide sequence: TGTGCTTATCTCAACCGGGTCTGGGGGATAATGGGTGGGCTTTACACCGATAAACTCATCTTT. V usage is TRAV38-2/DV8 and J usage is TRDJ1; 10 bases fit TRDD3. The J gene, missing from TCRdb, was assigned here through DNA to germline matching. CDR3 length equals 21 residues. The trim removed 7 bases at V and 0 bases at J, leaving 24 bases unmatched. Germline loops: CDR1 TSESDYY, CDR2 QEAYKQQN.

This clone occurred a few times. TCRdb's listed protein matches a much larger clone and diverges from this DNA's translation at residue 7, likely through a read error; the protein shown comes from the DNA. The chain recombines TRDV1 with TRDJ1, with 11 bases lining up with TRDD3. TCRdb offers no J gene call, so here the DNA was matched to germline to obtain one. The CDR3 sequence is 21 residues long. V dropped 3 bases and J dropped 4; count of bases not matched to a gene: 22. In germline, CDR1 is TSWWSYY, CDR2 QGS. CDR3 in amino acids: CALGDPPPYWGIGSRLDKLIF. CDR3 nucleotide sequence: TGTGCTCTTGGGGATCCTCCCCCATACTGGGGGATAGGTAGTCGACTCGATAAACTCATCTTT.

This clone has just a few counts. A far larger clone lies a single base away; this is likely a read error. Other DNA sequences of this sample code for an identical CDR3. The CDR3 loop is CALGEPPGFILGDTVRTDKLIF. In DNA form, the CDR3 reads TGTGCTCTTGGGGAACCCCCGGGATTTATACTGGGGGATACGGTTCGTACCGATAAACTCATCTTT. The V and J genes are TRDV1 and TRDJ1; 13 nucleotides match TRDD3. The J gene, not given by TCRdb, was assigned here from a germline match of the nucleotide sequence. The J segment lost 2 bases and the V segment lost 1 base, leaving 19 bases of the junction unmatched. CDR3 length: 22 residues. Germline values: CDR1 TSWWSYY, CDR2 QGS.

This clone was counted between two and nine times. The protein given by TCRdb reflects a much larger clone and differs at residue 17 from this DNA's translation, likely from a read error; the protein shown is the DNA's translation. Here the CDR3 reads CALGARHLLPRVWGPGGGHKLIF. The CDR3 DNA reads TGTGCTCTTGGGGCCAGACACCTTCTTCCAAGAGTCTGGGGCCCTGGGGGGGGCCATAAACTCATCTTT. The chain couples TRDV1 to TRDJ1; 7 positions agree with TRDD3. CDR3 length equals 23 residues. Per the germline V gene, CDR1 is TSWWSYY and CDR2 is QGS. Trimming cost V 4 bases and J 6 bases; bases outside gene matches: 35.

This clone was recorded many times. V usage is TRDV1 and J usage is TRDJ1; possibly TRDD3 for D (7 bases). CDR1 TSWWSYY and CDR2 QGS come from the germline V gene. V dropped 8 bases and J dropped 1 base, with 26 bases sitting between them. The CDR3 extends over 18 amino acids. Here the CDR3 DNA reads TGTGCTCTTTCGGGCCTCCTACGTAGCTGGGGGTCCACCGATAAACTCATCTTT. Translated, it gives CALSGLLRSWGSTDKLIF.

This clone came up a few times. A far larger clone differs by one base, so this is likely a read error. This sample includes further DNA sequences coding for the same CDR3. The V gene is TRDV1, the J gene TRDJ1, with TRDD3 identical over 11 bases. TCRdb supplies no J gene; here it was assigned by aligning the nucleotide sequence to germline. The J segment lost 0 bases and the V segment lost 9 bases, leaving 30 bases of the junction unmatched. This CDR3 comprises 23 residues. Germline V gene data show CDR1 as TSWWSYY and CDR2 as QGS. CDR3 DNA: TGTGCTCTAGGGTCAACTTGGGCGGCTCCCTTCCTGTTTGGGGGATACGACACCGATAAACTCATCTTT. This gives the protein CALGSTWAAPFLFGGYDTDKLIF.

In regard to this clone: For this DNA, TCRdb reports the protein of a much larger clone, which diverges at residue 18, most likely from a read error; the protein presented here is translated directly from the DNA. V is TRDV2 and J is TRDJ1; 11 positions agree with TRDD3. TCRdb offers no J gene call, so here the DNA was matched to germline to obtain one. This CDR3 has 21 amino acids. Germline CDR1 is GEAIGNYY and CDR2 is EKD. The CDR3 nucleotides are TGTGCCTGTGACCCGCTGGTGGGGGATACGCAAGTCTTCCAAATCACCGATATACTCATCTTT. It encodes CACDPLVGDTQVFQITDILIF.

This clone appeared many times. A read error is the likely source, as a far larger clone sits one nucleotide away. This CDR3 is also generated by other DNA sequences in the sample. The chain has TRAV38-2/DV8 and TRDJ1, with a tentative D call TRDD3 (5 bases). Here the J gene came from matching the DNA to germline, since TCRdb omits it. Germline lookup yields CDR1 TSESDYY and CDR2 QEAYKQQN. Trimming removed 9 bases from V and 3 bases from J, with 21 bases in between. There are 15 residues in the CDR3. CDR3 amino acids: CASSRGIRRADKLIF. For the CDR3, the DNA is TGTGCTTCGTCCCGTGGGATCCGGCGGGCCGATAAACTCATCTTT.

There are a few counts of this clone. This probably arose from a read error, given a far larger clone one base away. The identical CDR3 is also encoded by other nucleotide sequences in the sample. This chain joins TRDV1 and TRDJ1; 10 bases agree with TRDD3. The J gene was missing in TCRdb and was found by matching the end of the DNA to germline. V was pared by 4 bases and J by 0 bases, with 20 bases of the junction left unmatched. Germline V CDR1 and CDR2: TSWWSYY, QGS. The CDR3 sequence is 21 residues long. The CDR3 DNA reads as TGTGCTCTTGGGGGCCGTCCGGTACGCTGGGGGATAATATGGTACACCGATAAACTCATCTTT. As protein: CALGGRPVRWGIIWYTDKLIF.

This clone was seen only a few times. A far larger clone is one nucleotide away, so this likely arose from a read error. The same CDR3 also results from other DNA sequences found in this sample. The chain links TRDV3 to TRDJ1; D gene unclear. TCRdb gives no J gene; it was assigned here by matching the DNA to germline. This CDR3 has 17 residues. CDR1 and CDR2 (germline): TVYSNPD, GDNSRS (reference sequence). The DNA for the CDR3 is TGTGCCTTTAACCTCCCCCGATCTGCAGCGTACACCGACAAACTCATCTTT. Its translation is CAFNLPRSAAYTDKLIF.

Ten or more counts support this clone. This DNA's translation and the protein TCRdb lists, from a much larger clone, do not match at residue 4, likely due to a read error; the protein shown is translated from the DNA. The gene calls are TRDV2 and TRDJ1; 11 nucleotides match TRDD3. The J gene is absent in TCRdb and was assigned here via DNA matching to germline. The CDR3 is made up of 20 amino acids. The germline CDR1 and CDR2 sequences are GEAIGNYY and EKD. The CDR3: CACGTVGGGYGEPYTDKLIF. In DNA form, the CDR3 reads TGTGCCTGTGGCACCGTTGGTGGGGGATACGGGGAACCGTACACCGATAAACTCATCTTT.

This clone showed up just a few times. The TCRdb record carries a much larger clone's protein, which differs from this DNA's translation at residue 10; a read error is the likely cause, and the protein listed here is the DNA translation. J is TRDJ1 and V is TRDV2, with 8 bases lining up with TRDD3. Because TCRdb records no J gene, it was assigned here through a match of the DNA to germline. The CDR3 extends over 16 amino acids. The J segment lost 1 base and the V segment lost 3 bases, leaving 9 bases of the junction unmatched. Germline V gene sequence: CDR1 GEAIGNYY, CDR2 EKD. The CDR3 DNA reads TGTGCCTGTGACTCCTTGGGGGATGGGTGCACCGATAAACTCATCTTT. This translates into CACDSLGDGCTDKLIF.

The table lists this clone with a few counts. TCRdb pairs this DNA with a much larger clone's protein that differs at residue 6, likely a read error; the protein shown was translated from the DNA. V gene TRDV1 combines with J gene TRDJ1; 8 nucleotides line up with TRDD3. Here the J gene was assigned by germline matching of the DNA, as TCRdb has none. This CDR3 region has 22 residues. The V and J ends lost 4 bases and 0 bases, in that order; junction bases with no gene match: 25. Germline lookup yields CDR1 TSWWSYY and CDR2 QGS. In DNA, the CDR3 is TGTGCTCTTGGGGTTCTCTTCCTCCGTCGGGGCTGGGGGACCCGATACACCGATAAACTCATCTTT. This translates into CALGVLFLRRGWGTRYTDKLIF.

A word on this clone: The TCRdb protein, from a much larger clone, departs from this DNA's translation at residue 22, likely by read error; the protein shown derives from the DNA. The chain has TRDV1 and TRDJ1; 11 bases are shared with TRDD3. The J gene, absent from TCRdb, was called here by matching the DNA to germline. V was pared by 1 base and J by 7 bases, with 41 bases of the junction left unmatched. Germline CDR1 reads TSWWSYY; CDR2 reads QGS. The CDR3 runs to 27 residues. CDR3: CALGEPTFTFLNGGYARSLNPASKLIF. For the CDR3, the DNA is TGTGCTCTTGGGGAACCGACCTTCACCTTCCTCAATGGGGGATACGCTAGATCTCTTAACCCCGCCTCTAAACTCATCTTT.

Comment on this clone: TCRdb shows a much larger clone's protein in place of this DNA's translation, and the two differ at residue 22, likely through a read error; the protein shown is translated from the DNA. The chain couples TRDV1 to TRDJ1; 8 bases line up with TRDD3. Here the J gene came from matching the DNA to germline, since TCRdb omits it. This CDR3 comprises 25 residues. CDR1 TSWWSYY and CDR2 QGS come from the germline V gene. This CDR3 is CALGELPFLWVLRDTFRPYTDRLIF. CDR3 DNA sequence: TGTGCTCTTGGGGAACTTCCGTTCCTTTGGGTCCTTAGGGATACGTTCCGTCCGTACACCGATAGACTCATCTTT.

There are a few counts of this clone. A single base is all that separates this from a far larger clone, so a read error is likely. The same CDR3 is also encoded by other DNA sequences in this sample. The chain carries TRDV1 and TRDJ1; 8 bases map to TRDD3. Since TCRdb gives no J gene, matching the DNA to germline was used here to assign it. The CDR3 has 24 residues. Germline V CDR1 and CDR2: TSWWSYY, QGS. Trimming removed 3 bases from V and 0 bases from J; junction bases left unmatched: 30. The chain's CDR3 is CALGDLGIPSYFAGGPPYTDKLIF. In DNA form, the CDR3 reads TGTGCTCTTGGGGACCTCGGGATTCCGTCCTATTTCGCTGGGGGACCTCCTTACACCGATAAACTCATCTTT.

This clone was recorded a few times. Since a far larger clone is one base different, this is likely a read error. Other nucleotide sequences from this sample produce the same CDR3. V gene TRDV1 was called; the J gene was not; the D call in the table, TRDD3, was not verified against the DNA. The CDR3 is 17 amino acids. Germline V CDR1 and CDR2: TSWWSYY, QGS. CDR3 protein: CALGELRMDWGFSKLIF. CDR3 DNA: TGTGCTCTTGGGGAACTGAGAATGGACTGGGGGTTCTCTAAACTCATCTTC.

This clone has a handful of counts. The TCRdb protein comes from a much larger clone and disagrees with this DNA's translation at residue 8, likely due to a read error; the protein given here is derived from the DNA. This chain connects TRDV3 to TRDJ1; 8 bases map to TRDD3. The J gene, left out of TCRdb, was set here by checking the DNA against germline. The CDR3 runs to 16 residues. Trimming cost V 4 bases and J 0 bases; bases outside gene matches: 13. Germline CDR1 TVYSNPD, CDR2 GDNSRS (reference sequence). CDR3 coding DNA: TGTGCCTGTGTTTTACTGGGGGGTTTGTACACCGATAAACTCATCTTT. The encoded protein is CACVLLGGLYTDKLIF.

This clone turned up a few times. A far more abundant clone sits one base away, making this likely a read error. Other nucleotide sequences from this sample produce the same CDR3. This chain connects TRDV1 to TRDJ1; 12 bases line up with TRDD3. The J gene, left out of TCRdb, was set here by checking the DNA against germline. This CDR3 spans 20 amino acids. Trimming cost V 5 bases and J 5 bases; bases outside gene matches: 21. Per germline, CDR1 TSWWSYY and CDR2 QGS. The CDR3 spells CALGRGKTPWTGGYRDKLIF. The CDR3, as DNA: TGTGCTCTTGGGAGAGGGAAGACCCCCTGGACTGGGGGATACAGAGATAAACTCATCTTT.